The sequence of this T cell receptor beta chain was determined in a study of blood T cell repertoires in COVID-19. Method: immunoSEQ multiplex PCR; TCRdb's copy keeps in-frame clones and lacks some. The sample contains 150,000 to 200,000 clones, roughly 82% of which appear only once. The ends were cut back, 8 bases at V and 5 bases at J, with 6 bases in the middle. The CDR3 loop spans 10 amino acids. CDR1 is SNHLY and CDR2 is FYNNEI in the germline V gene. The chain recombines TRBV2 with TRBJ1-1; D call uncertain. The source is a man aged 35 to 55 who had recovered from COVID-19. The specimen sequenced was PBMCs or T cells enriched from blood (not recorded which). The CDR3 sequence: CASGRTEAFF. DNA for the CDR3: TGTGCCAGCGGGAGGACTGAAGCTTTCTTT.